The T cell receptor (beta chain) described here comes from a study of shared clonotypes between healthy human individuals. Study-wide findings and caveats: Only blood was sampled; tissue repertoires likely differ.

This table comes from immunoSEQ multiplex PCR, and its TCRdb copy is limited to in-frame clones, with some not included. The sample contains about 690,000 clones, 90% of which appear only once. CDR1 and CDR2 (germline): SEHNR, FQNEAQ (reference sequence). The CDR3 is made up of 16 amino acids. With 6 bases removed from V and 5 bases from J, the gap between germline ends came to 22 bases. As regards this clone: Its cognate antigen is unknown.

This chain uses TRBV7-9 with TRBJ2-5; perhaps TRBD1 as D (6 bases). The TCR sequence derives from a man younger than 35 in good health. Some clones in this sample may be carry-over from other donors' samples. The source material was memory CD8+ T cells from PBMCs. The subset here: CD45RO+ cells pooled with CCR7-negative TemRA cells. CDR3 DNA sequence: TGTGCCAGCAGTTGGGCCGGGACAAGCCCTCCCGAGACCCAGTACTTC. Amino acid sequence: CASSWAGTSPPETQYF.